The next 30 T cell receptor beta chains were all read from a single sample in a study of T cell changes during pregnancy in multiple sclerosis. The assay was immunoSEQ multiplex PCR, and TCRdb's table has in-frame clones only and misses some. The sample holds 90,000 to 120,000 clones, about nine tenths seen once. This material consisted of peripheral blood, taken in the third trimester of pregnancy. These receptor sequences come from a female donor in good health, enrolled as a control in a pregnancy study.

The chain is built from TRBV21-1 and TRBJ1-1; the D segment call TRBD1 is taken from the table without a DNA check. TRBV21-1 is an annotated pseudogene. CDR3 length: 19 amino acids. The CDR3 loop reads CASSKVRVALKGVNTEAFF. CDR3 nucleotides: TGTGCCAGCAGCAAAGTACGGGTGGCGCTTAAAGGGGTCAACACTGAAGCTTTCTTT.

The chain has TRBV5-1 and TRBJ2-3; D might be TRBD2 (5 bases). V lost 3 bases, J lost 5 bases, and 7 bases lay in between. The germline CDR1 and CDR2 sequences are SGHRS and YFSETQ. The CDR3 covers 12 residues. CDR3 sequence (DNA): TGCGCCAGCAGCTCGGGGAGAGATACGCAGTATTTT. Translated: CASSSGRDTQYF.

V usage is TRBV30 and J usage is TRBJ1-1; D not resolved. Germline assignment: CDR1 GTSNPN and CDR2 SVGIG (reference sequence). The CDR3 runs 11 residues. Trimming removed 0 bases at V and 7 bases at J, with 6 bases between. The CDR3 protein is CAWSVGFEAFF. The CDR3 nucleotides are TGTGCCTGGAGTGTTGGCTTTGAAGCTTTCTTT. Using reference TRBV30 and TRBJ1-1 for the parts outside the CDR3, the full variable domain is SQTIHQWPATLVQPVGSPLSLECTVEGTSNPNLYWYRQAAGRGLQLLFYSVGIGQISSEVPQNLSASRPQDRQFILSSKKLLLSDSGFYLCAWSVGFEAFFGQGTRLTVV.

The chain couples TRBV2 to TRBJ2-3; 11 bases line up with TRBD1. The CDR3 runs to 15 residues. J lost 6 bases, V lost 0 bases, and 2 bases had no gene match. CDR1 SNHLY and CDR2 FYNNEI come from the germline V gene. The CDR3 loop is CASSEARTGGDTQYF. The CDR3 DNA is TGTGCCAGCAGTGAAGCCCGGACAGGGGGCGATACGCAGTATTTT. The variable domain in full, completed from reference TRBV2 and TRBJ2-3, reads EPEVTQTPSHQVTQMGQEVILRCVPISNHLYFYWYRQILGQKVEFLVSFYNNEISEKSEIFDDQFSVERPDGSNFTLKIRSTKLEDSAMYFCASSEARTGGDTQYFGPGTRLTVL.

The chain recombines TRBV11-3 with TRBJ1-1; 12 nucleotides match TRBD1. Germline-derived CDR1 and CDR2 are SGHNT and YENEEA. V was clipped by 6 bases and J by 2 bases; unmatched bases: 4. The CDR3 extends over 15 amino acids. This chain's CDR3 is CASRQGTGGNTEAFF. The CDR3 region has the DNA TGTGCCAGCAGACAGGGGACAGGGGGCAACACTGAAGCTTTCTTT.

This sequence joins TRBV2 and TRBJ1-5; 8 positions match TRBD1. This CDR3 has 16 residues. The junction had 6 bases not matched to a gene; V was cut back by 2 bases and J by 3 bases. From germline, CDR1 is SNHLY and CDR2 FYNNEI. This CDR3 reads CASSELPTGVNQPQHF. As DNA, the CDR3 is TGTGCCAGCAGTGAACTCCCGACAGGGGTCAATCAGCCCCAGCATTTT.

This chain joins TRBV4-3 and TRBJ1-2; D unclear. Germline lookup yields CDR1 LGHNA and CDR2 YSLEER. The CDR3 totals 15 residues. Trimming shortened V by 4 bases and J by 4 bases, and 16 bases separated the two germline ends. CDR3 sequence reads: CASSRVSETFYGYTF. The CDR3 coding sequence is TGCGCCAGCAGCCGTGTCTCGGAGACCTTCTATGGCTACACCTTC.

The CDR3, as DNA: TGTGCCAGCAGTTCCTCAACCGGGACAGGGACCTACGAGCAGTACTTC. Protein sequence: CASSSSTGTGTYEQYF. This chain links TRBV27 with TRBJ2-7; the match to TRBD1 covers 9 bases. The germline CDR1 and CDR2 sequences are MNHEY and SMNVEV (reference sequence). CDR3 length equals 16 residues. The J segment lost 2 bases and the V segment lost 4 bases, leaving 9 bases of the junction unmatched.

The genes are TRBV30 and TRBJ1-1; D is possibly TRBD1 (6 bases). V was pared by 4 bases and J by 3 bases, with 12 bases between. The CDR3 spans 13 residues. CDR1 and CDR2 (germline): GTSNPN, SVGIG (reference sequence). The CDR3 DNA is TGTGCCTGGAAAGGGGGTTGGGACACTGAAGCTTTCTTT. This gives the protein CAWKGGWDTEAFF.

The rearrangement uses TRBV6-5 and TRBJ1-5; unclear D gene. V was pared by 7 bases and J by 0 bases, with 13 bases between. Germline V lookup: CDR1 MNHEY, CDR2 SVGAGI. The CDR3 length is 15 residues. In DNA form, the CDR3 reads TGTGCCAGCATAATGGCGGATAATAGCAATCAGCCCCAGCATTTT. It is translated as CASIMADNSNQPQHF.

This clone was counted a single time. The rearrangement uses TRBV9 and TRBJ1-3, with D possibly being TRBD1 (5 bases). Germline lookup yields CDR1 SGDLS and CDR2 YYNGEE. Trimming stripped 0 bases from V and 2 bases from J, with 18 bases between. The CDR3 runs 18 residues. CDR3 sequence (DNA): TGTGCCAGCAGCGTAGCGCACCTCCCTACAGGAGCTGGAAACACCATATATTTT. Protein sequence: CASSVAHLPTGAGNTIYF.

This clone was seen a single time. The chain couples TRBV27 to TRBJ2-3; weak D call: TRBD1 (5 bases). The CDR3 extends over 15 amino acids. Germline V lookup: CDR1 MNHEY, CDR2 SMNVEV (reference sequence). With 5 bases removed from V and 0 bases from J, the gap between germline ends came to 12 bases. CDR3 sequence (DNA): TGTGCCAGCAGTCAAGGGGCCTCTAGCACAGATACGCAGTATTTT. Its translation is CASSQGASSTDTQYF.

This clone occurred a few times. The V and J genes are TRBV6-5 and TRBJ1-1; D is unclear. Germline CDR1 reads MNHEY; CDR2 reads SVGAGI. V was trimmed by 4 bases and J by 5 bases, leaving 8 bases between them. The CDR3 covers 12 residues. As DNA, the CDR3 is TGTGCCAGCAGTTCGAGGGTGACTGAAGCTTTCTTT. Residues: CASSSRVTEAFF.

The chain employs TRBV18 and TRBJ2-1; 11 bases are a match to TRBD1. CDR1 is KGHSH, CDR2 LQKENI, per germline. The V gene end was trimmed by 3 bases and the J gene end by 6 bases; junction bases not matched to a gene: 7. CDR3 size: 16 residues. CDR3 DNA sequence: TGTGCCAGCTCACCGGAGTGGACAGGGGGCCCCAATGAGCAGTTCTTC. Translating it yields CASSPEWTGGPNEQFF. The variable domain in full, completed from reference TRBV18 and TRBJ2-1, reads NAGVMQNPRHLVRRRGQEARLRCSPMKGHSHVYWYRQLPEEGLKFMVYLQKENIIDESGMPKERFSAEFPKEGPSILRIQQVVRGDSAAYFCASSPEWTGGPNEQFFGPGTRLTVL.

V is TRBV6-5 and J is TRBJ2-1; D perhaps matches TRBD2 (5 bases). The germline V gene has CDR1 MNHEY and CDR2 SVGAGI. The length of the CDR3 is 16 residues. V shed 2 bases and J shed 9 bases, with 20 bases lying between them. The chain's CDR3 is CASSYDYRQRTGEQFF. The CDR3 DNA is TGTGCCAGCAGTTACGACTACCGGCAGCGCACCGGTGAGCAGTTCTTC.

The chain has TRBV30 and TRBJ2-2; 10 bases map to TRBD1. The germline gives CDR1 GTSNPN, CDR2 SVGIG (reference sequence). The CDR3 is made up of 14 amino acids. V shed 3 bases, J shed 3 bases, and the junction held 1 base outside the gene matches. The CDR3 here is CAWRTGGYTGELFF. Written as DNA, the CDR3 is TGTGCCTGGAGGACAGGGGGCTACACCGGGGAGCTGTTTTTT.

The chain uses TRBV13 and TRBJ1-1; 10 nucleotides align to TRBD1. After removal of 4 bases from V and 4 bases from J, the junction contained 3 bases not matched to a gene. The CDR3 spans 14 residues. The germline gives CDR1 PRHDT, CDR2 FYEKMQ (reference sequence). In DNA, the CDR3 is TGTGCCAGCAGCTCCGGGACAGGGGTCACTGAAGCTTTCTTT. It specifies CASSSGTGVTEAFF.

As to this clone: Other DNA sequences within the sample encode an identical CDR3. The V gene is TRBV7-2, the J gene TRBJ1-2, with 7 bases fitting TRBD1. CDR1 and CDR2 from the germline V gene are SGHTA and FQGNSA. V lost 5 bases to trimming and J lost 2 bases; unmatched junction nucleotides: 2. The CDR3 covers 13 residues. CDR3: CASSLGQNYGYTF. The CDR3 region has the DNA TGTGCCAGCAGCCTGGGACAGAACTATGGCTACACCTTC.

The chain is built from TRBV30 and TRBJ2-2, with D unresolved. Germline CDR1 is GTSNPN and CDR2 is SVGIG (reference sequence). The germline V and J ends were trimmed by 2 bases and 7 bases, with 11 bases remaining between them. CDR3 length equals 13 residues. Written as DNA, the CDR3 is TGTGCCTGGAGTTTGCCTAGAGGCGGGGAGCTGTTTTTT. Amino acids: CAWSLPRGGELFF. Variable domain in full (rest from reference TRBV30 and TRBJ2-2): SQTIHQWPATLVQPVGSPLSLECTVEGTSNPNLYWYRQAAGRGLQLLFYSVGIGQISSEVPQNLSASRPQDRQFILSSKKLLLSDSGFYLCAWSLPRGGELFFGEGSRLTVL.

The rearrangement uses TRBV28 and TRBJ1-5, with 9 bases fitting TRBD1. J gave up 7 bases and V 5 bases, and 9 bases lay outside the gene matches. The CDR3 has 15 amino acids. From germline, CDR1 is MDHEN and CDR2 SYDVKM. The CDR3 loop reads CASSVPGTGTQPQHF. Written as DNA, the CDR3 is TGTGCCAGCAGTGTTCCCGGGACAGGGACCCAGCCCCAGCATTTT.

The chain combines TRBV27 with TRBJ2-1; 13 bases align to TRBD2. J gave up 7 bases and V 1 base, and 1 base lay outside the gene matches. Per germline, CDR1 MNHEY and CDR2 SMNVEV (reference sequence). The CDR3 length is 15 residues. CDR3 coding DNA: TGTGCCAGCAGTTTATTACTAGCGGGGGGGAATGAGCAGTTCTTC. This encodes CASSLLLAGGNEQFF.

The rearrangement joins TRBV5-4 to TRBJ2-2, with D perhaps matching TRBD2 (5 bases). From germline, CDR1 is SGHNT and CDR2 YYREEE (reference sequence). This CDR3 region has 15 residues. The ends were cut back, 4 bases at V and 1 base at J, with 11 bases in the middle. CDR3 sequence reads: CASSPGLENTGELFF. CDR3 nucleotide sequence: TGTGCCAGCAGCCCCGGACTCGAGAACACCGGGGAGCTGTTTTTT.

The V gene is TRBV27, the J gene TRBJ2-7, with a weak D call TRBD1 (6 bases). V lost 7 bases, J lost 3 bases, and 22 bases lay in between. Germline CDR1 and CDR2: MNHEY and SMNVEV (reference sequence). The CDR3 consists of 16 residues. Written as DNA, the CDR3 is TGTGCCAGCAATGGTGGCCGACAGGCCCGAATCTACGAGCAGTACTTC. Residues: CASNGGRQARIYEQYF.

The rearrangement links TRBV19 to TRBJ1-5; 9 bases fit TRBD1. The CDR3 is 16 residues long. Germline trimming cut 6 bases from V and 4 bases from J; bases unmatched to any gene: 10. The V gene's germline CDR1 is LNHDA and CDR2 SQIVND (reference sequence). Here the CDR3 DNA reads TGTGCCAGTAGGCTCGGAACAGGGGGCAGGAATCAGCCCCAGCATTTT. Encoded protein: CASRLGTGGRNQPQHF.

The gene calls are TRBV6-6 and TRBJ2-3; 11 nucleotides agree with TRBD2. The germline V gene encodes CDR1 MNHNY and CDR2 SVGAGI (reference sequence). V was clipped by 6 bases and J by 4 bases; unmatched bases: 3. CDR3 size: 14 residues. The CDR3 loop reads CASRKTSGADTQYF. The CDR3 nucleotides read TGTGCCAGCAGGAAGACTAGCGGGGCAGATACGCAGTATTTT.

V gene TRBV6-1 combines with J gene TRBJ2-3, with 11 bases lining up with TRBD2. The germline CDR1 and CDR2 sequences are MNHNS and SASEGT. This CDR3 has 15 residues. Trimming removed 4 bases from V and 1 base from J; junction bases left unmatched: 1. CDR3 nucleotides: TGTGCCAGCAGTGCGACTAGCGGGGGCACAGATACGCAGTATTTT. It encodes CASSATSGGTDTQYF.

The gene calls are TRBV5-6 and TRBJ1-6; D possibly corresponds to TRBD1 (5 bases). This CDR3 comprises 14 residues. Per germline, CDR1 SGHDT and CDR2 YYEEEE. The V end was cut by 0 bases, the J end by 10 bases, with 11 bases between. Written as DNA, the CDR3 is TGTGCCAGCAGCTTGGAAAGGGGCGACTCACCCCTCCACTTT. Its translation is CASSLERGDSPLHF. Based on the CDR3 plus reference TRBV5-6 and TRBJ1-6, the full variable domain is DAGVTQSPTHLIKTRGQQVTLRCSPKSGHDTVSWYQQALGQGPQFIFQYYEEEERQRGNFPDRFSGHQFPNYSSELNVNALLLGDSALYLCASSLERGDSPLHFGNGTRLTVT.

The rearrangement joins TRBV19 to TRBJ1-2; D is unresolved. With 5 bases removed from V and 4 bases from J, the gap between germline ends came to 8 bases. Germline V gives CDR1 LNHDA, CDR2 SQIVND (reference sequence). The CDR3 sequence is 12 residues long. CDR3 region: CASSLEAYGYTF. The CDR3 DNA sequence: TGTGCCAGTAGTCTCGAAGCCTATGGCTACACCTTC.

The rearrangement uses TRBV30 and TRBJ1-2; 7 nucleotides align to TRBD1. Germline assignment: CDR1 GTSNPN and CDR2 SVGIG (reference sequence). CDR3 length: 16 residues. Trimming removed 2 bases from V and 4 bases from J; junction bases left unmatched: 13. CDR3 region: CAWSFHPGGGSYGYTF. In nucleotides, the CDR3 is TGTGCCTGGAGTTTCCATCCAGGGGGAGGTAGCTATGGCTACACCTTC.

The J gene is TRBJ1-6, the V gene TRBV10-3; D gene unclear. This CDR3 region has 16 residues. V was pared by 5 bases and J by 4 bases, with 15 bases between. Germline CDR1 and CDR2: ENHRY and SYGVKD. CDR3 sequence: CAISSDGAYYNSPLHF. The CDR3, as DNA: TGTGCCATCAGTTCCGACGGAGCTTATTATAATTCACCCCTCCACTTT.